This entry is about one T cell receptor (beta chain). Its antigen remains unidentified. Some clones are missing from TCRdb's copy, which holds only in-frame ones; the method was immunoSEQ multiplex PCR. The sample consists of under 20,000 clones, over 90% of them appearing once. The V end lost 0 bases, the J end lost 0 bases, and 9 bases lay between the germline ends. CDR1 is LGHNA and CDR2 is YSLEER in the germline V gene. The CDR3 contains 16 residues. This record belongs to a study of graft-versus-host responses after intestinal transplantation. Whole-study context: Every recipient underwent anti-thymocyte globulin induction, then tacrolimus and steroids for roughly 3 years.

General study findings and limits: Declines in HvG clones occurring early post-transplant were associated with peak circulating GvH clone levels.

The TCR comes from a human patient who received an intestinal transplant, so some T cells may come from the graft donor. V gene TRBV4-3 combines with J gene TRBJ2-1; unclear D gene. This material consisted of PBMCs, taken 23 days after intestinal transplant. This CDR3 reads CASSQEMASSYNEQFF. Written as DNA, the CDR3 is TGCGCCAGCAGCCAAGAGATGGCCAGCTCCTACAATGAGCAGTTCTTC.